These 21 T cell receptor beta chains were all obtained from the same sample, sequenced in a study of T cell repertoires and HLA-DP antigens. These receptors' antigens are unknown. Assay: immunoSEQ multiplex PCR; the TCRdb copy retains only in-frame clones and omits some. Of around 90,000 clones listed, about nine tenths are singletons. The sequenced material came from CD4+ T cells from PBMCs. These receptors were collected from a man aged 45-65 years in good health and CMV-seronegative.

This clone was picked up one time. This rearrangement joins TRBV7-9 to TRBJ2-3, with D uncertain. The V gene lost 5 bases and the J gene lost 6 bases, with 9 bases spanning the gap. CDR1 SEHNR and CDR2 FQNEAQ come from the germline V gene (reference sequence). The CDR3 length is 12 residues. This chain's CDR3 is CASSLEADTQYF. The CDR3, as DNA: TGTGCCAGCAGCCTCGAGGCGGATACGCAGTATTTT.

About this clone itself: One end of the junction varies from germline; a read error may be responsible. The CDR3 coding sequence is TGTGCCAGTAGCCCTCTCACCCGGGAGCTGTTTTTT. This sequence encodes CASSPLTRELFF. The chain employs TRBV19 and TRBJ2-2; D unresolved. Per germline, CDR1 LNHDA and CDR2 SQIVND (reference sequence). The CDR3 runs 12 residues.

V and J are TRBV6-4 and TRBJ2-1; D is undetermined. Trimming removed 4 bases at V and 4 bases at J, with 11 bases between. This CDR3 is 14 amino acids long. The germline V gene has CDR1 MRHNA and CDR2 SNTAGT. The CDR3: CASSVGISYNEQFF. CDR3 nucleotide sequence: TGTGCCAGCAGTGTTGGGATCTCTTACAATGAGCAGTTCTTC.

The chain has TRBV7-2 and TRBJ1-5, with 9 bases matching TRBD1. V lost 2 bases and J lost 6; bases outside the gene matches: 8. Per germline, CDR1 SGHTA and CDR2 FQGNSA. This CDR3 spans 16 amino acids. The CDR3 sequence is CASSLMGGQGGQPQHF. As DNA, the CDR3 is TGTGCCAGCAGCTTAATGGGGGGACAGGGTGGTCAGCCCCAGCATTTT.

The chain combines TRBV7-2 with TRBJ2-7; TRBD2 agrees at 8 bases. The germline V gene has CDR1 SGHTA and CDR2 FQGNSA. Trimming removed 5 bases from V and 7 bases from J; junction bases left unmatched: 16. There are 16 residues in the CDR3. DNA for the CDR3: TGTGCCAGCAGCCTCGCCGGTAGAGCGGGAGTTATTGAGCAGTACTTC. Protein: CASSLAGRAGVIEQYF.

This chain links TRBV5-4 with TRBJ2-2, with a tentative D call TRBD2 (5 bases). The CDR3 sequence is 15 residues long. From germline, CDR1 is SGHNT and CDR2 YYREEE (reference sequence). V gave up 4 bases and J gave up 1 base, with 11 bases separating them. CDR3 bases: TGTGCCAGCAGCATCCAACTAGGGAACACCGGGGAGCTGTTTTTT. This encodes CASSIQLGNTGELFF.

The chain employs TRBV7-2 and TRBJ2-5; the D gene could be TRBD1 or TRBD2 (6 bases each). Per the germline V gene, CDR1 is SGHTA and CDR2 is FQGNSA. V was clipped by 1 base and J by 9 bases, with 15 bases between them. CDR3 length: 14 amino acids. CDR3 in amino acids: CASSLVGGPRAQYF. In nucleotides, the CDR3 is TGTGCCAGCAGCTTAGTGGGGGGCCCGAGGGCCCAGTACTTC.

The chain joins TRBV6-1 to TRBJ1-1, with a possible D match to TRBD1 (6 bases). Trimming removed 5 bases from V and 2 bases from J, with 12 bases in between. The CDR3 is 14 amino acids. From germline, CDR1 is MNHNS and CDR2 SASEGT. In DNA form, the CDR3 reads TGTGCCAGCAGTCCGGACAGCTACAACACTGAAGCTTTCTTT. This sequence encodes CASSPDSYNTEAFF.

V usage is TRBV19 and J usage is TRBJ1-5; 7 bases match TRBD1. Trimming took 5 bases from V and 6 from J; bases not matched to a gene: 13. The CDR3 covers 16 residues. Germline CDR1 and CDR2: LNHDA and SQIVND (reference sequence). The CDR3, as DNA: TGTGCCAGTAGTCTAATCTCGACAGGGACGACTCAGCCCCAGCATTTT. Residues: CASSLISTGTTQPQHF. Using reference TRBV19 and TRBJ1-5 for the parts outside the CDR3, the full variable domain is DGGITQSPKYLFRKEGQNVTLSCEQNLNHDAMYWYRQDPGQGLRLIYYSQIVNDFQKGDIAEGYSVSREKKESFPLTVTSAQKNPTAFYLCASSLISTGTTQPQHFGDGTRLSIL.

The V gene is TRBV5-1, the J gene TRBJ1-1; D gene uncertain. Germline CDR1 is SGHRS and CDR2 is YFSETQ. The length of the CDR3 is 12 residues. Trimming shortened V by 4 bases and J by 3 bases, and 7 bases separated the two germline ends. The CDR3 reads CASSTRDTEAFF. The CDR3 DNA sequence: TGCGCCAGCAGCACTAGGGACACTGAAGCTTTCTTT. The variable domain in full, completed from reference TRBV5-1 and TRBJ1-1, reads KAGVTQTPRYLIKTRGQQVTLSCSPISGHRSVSWYQQTPGQGLQFLFEYFSETQRNKGNFPGRFSGRQFSNSRSEMNVSTLELGDSALYLCASSTRDTEAFFGQGTRLTVV.

The chain is built from TRBV4-1 and TRBJ2-3; 7 bases agree with TRBD2. Germline V CDR1 and CDR2: MGHRA, YSYEKL. CDR3 length equals 15 residues. The V and J ends lost 4 bases and 2 bases, in that order; junction bases with no gene match: 6. The CDR3 DNA sequence: TGCGCCAGCAGCCCCTTCGCGGGGGACACAGATACGCAGTATTTT. It yields the protein CASSPFAGDTDTQYF.

The chain uses TRBV7-2 and TRBJ2-7, with D possibly being TRBD2 (6 bases). CDR3 length equals 14 residues. V was cut by 4 bases and J by 1 base, with 11 bases left in between. Germline assignment: CDR1 SGHTA and CDR2 FQGNSA. The CDR3 region has the DNA TGTGCCAGCAGCTCGTCTAGCGTGTCCTACGAGCAGTACTTC. Translating it yields CASSSSSVSYEQYF.

Comments on this clone: The junction departs from germline at one end; a sequencing error may be responsible. This chain uses TRBV7-7 with TRBJ2-2; D uncertain. CDR1 SSHAT and CDR2 FNYEAQ come from the germline V gene (reference sequence). The CDR3 totals 13 residues. The CDR3 sequence is CASSLGNTGELFF. The CDR3, as DNA: TGTGCTAGCAGCTTAGGCAACACCGGGGAGCTGTTTTTT.

The chain couples TRBV5-5 to TRBJ1-1; the D gene is possibly TRBD1 (5 bases). The V gene lost 4 bases and the J gene lost 1 base, with 11 bases spanning the gap. Looked up from germline, CDR1 is SGHKS and CDR2 is YYEKEE (reference sequence). CDR3 length: 14 residues. CDR3 sequence reads: CASSKGTANTEAFF. CDR3 sequence (DNA): TGTGCCAGCAGCAAGGGGACGGCGAACACTGAAGCTTTCTTT.

This chain links TRBV5-5 with TRBJ1-6, with 7 bases identical to TRBD1. V was clipped by 4 bases and J by 9 bases; unmatched bases: 7. The CDR3 length is 14 residues. CDR1 is SGHKS, CDR2 YYEKEE, per germline (reference sequence). The CDR3 loop is CASSKDRPRSPLHF. CDR3 in DNA: TGTGCCAGCAGCAAGGACAGGCCTCGTTCACCCCTCCACTTT.

The rearrangement joins TRBV19 to TRBJ1-1, with a weak D call TRBD1 (5 bases). V lost 1 base and J lost 1, with 10 bases in between. The CDR3 totals 15 residues. Germline V gene data show CDR1 as LNHDA and CDR2 as SQIVND (reference sequence). CDR3 bases: TGTGCCAGTAGTATAGGGGGGACTCAGAACACTGAAGCTTTCTTT. It is translated as CASSIGGTQNTEAFF.

The chain is built from TRBV30 and TRBJ1-1; unclear D gene. This CDR3 region has 15 residues. Looked up from germline, CDR1 is GTSNPN and CDR2 is SVGIG (reference sequence). The V end was cut by 3 bases, the J end by 6 bases, with 20 bases between. The CDR3 loop is CAWREPGQNRAEAFF. CDR3 nucleotides: TGTGCCTGGAGGGAGCCCGGGCAAAACCGGGCTGAAGCTTTCTTT.

The rearrangement joins TRBV6-1 to TRBJ2-3; TRBD2 agrees at 8 bases. CDR1 and CDR2 from the germline V gene are MNHNS and SASEGT. V lost 4 bases and J lost 2; bases outside the gene matches: 5. CDR3 size: 15 residues. This chain's CDR3 is CASSVAGWATDTQYF. The CDR3 DNA is TGTGCCAGCAGTGTAGCGGGGTGGGCCACAGATACGCAGTATTTT.

This clone was counted a few times. The CDR3 DNA sequence: TGTGCCAGTAACCAGGGACCATCGGGGAGCTATGGCTACACCTTC. Protein product: CASNQGPSGSYGYTF. The rearrangement links TRBV19 to TRBJ1-2; the D gene is possibly TRBD1 (5 bases). The germline CDR1 and CDR2 sequences are LNHDA and SQIVND (reference sequence). V was shortened by 7 bases and J by 4 bases, with 19 bases between the two germline ends. The CDR3 extends over 15 amino acids.

The V call is TRBV4-3, the J call TRBJ2-5; 7 bases are a match to TRBD1. The J call is doubtful: the DNA matches TRBJ2-7 better. CDR1 and CDR2 (germline): LGHNA, YSLEER. The CDR3 covers 15 residues. CDR3 DNA: TGCGCCAGCAGCCAGACTCCGGGACAGAGTTACGAGCAGTACTTC. Residues: CASSQTPGQSYEQYF.

The CDR3 DNA follows: TGTGCCAGCAGCTCTGCGGGGGGCCGGGGGGAGACCCAGTACTTC. Its translation: CASSSAGGRGETQYF. The chain recombines TRBV11-2 with TRBJ2-5; 8 bases align to TRBD2. V gave up 4 bases and J gave up 5 bases; unmatched junction bases: 9. In germline, CDR1 is SGHAT, CDR2 FQNNGV. The CDR3 totals 15 residues.